The clone carrying this T cell receptor beta chain occurred many times. Its specificity is unknown. Germline CDR1 is SQVTM and CDR2 is ANQGSEA. This CDR3 comprises 16 residues. The trim removed 4 bases at V and 0 bases at J, leaving 10 bases unmatched. These data belong to a study of T cells after yellow fever vaccination. TCRdb called the 5' RACE reads again in MiXCR, with one record for every CDR3 protein. The sample contains 100,000 to 150,000 distinct CDR3 sequences, approximately 8.4% of which appear only once. Study-level results: Reappearance after the booster was observed for most primary-vaccination clones (roughly 95% CD4, about 90% CD8). CD4 and CD8 compartments shared a small share of clonotypes.

The V gene is TRBV29-1, the J gene TRBJ2-3; 7 bases agree with TRBD2. Sequenced material: CD8+ T cells sorted from PBMCs, taken on the day of the yellow fever booster vaccination. This receptor was obtained from a man younger than 30 who received the YFV17D yellow fever vaccine. The CDR3 is CSVVGTTFASTDTQYF. The DNA for the CDR3 is TGCAGCGTTGTCGGGACTACCTTCGCTAGCACAGATACGCAGTATTTT.